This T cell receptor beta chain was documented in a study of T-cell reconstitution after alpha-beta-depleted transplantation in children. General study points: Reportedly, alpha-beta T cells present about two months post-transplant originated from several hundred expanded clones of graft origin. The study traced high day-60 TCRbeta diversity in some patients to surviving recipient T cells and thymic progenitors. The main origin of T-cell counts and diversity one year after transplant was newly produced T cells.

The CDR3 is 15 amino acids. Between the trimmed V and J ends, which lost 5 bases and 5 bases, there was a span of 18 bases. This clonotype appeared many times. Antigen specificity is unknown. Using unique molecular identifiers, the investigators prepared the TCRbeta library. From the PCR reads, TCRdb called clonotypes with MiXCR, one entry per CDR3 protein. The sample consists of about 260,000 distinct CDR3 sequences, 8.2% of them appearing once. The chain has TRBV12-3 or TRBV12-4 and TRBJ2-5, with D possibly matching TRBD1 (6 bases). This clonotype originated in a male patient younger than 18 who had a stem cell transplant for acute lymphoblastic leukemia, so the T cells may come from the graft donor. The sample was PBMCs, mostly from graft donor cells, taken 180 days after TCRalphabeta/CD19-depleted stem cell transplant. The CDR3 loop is CASSTPGAPGETQYF. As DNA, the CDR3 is TGTGCCAGCAGTACCCCAGGGGCCCCTGGGGAGACCCAGTACTTC.